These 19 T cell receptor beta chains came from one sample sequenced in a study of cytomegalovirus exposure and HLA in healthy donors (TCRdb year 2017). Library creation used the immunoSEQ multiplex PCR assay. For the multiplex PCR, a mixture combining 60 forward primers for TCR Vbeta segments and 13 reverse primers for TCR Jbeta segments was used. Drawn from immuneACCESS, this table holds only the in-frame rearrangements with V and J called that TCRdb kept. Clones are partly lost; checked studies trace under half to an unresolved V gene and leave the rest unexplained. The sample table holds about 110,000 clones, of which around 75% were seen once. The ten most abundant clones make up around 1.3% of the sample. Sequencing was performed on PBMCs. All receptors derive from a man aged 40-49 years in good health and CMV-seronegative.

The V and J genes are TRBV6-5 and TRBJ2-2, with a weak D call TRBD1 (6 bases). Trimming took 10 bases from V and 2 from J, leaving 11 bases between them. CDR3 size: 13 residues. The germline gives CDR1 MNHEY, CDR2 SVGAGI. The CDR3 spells CAIWDTNTGELFF. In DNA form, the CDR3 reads TGTGCCATCTGGGACACCAACACCGGGGAGCTGTTTTTT.

The CDR3 sequence: CASSPKRGDRNSYEQYF. The CDR3 DNA follows: TGTGCCAGCAGCCCGAAAAGAGGGGACAGGAACTCCTACGAGCAGTACTTC. The J gene is TRBJ2-7, the V gene TRBV11-3; 8 bases are a match to TRBD1. The CDR3 loop spans 17 amino acids. The germline gives CDR1 SGHNT, CDR2 YENEEA. J lost 0 bases, V lost 5 bases, and 12 bases had no gene match.

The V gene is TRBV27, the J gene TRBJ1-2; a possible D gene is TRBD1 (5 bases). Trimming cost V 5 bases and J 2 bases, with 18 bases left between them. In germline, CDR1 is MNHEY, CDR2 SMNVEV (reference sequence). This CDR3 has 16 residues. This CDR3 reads CASSTGTQGFNYGYTF. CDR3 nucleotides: TGTGCCAGCAGTACGGGTACTCAGGGTTTCAACTATGGCTACACCTTC.

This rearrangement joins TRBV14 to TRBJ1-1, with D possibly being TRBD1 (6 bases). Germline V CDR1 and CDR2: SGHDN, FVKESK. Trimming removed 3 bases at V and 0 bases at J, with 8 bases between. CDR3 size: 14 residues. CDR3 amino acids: CASSQRTVNTEAFF. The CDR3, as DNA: TGTGCCAGCAGCCAGAGGACAGTGAACACTGAAGCTTTCTTT.

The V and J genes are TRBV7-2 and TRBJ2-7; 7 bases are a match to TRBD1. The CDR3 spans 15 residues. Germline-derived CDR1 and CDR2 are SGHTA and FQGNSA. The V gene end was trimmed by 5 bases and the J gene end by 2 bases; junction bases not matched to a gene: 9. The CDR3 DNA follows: TGTGCCAGCAGCCCCAGGGACAGTCCAACCTACGAGCAGTACTTC. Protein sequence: CASSPRDSPTYEQYF.

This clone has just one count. The CDR3 reads CASSLLRGGGYTF. CDR3 DNA sequence: TGTGCCAGCAGCTTATTGAGGGGAGGTGGCTACACCTTC. The chain joins TRBV7-6 to TRBJ1-2; D might be TRBD1 (5 bases). Germline CDR1 is SGHVS and CDR2 is FNYEAQ. The CDR3 is 13 residues long. V was trimmed by 2 bases and J by 7 bases, leaving 11 bases between them.

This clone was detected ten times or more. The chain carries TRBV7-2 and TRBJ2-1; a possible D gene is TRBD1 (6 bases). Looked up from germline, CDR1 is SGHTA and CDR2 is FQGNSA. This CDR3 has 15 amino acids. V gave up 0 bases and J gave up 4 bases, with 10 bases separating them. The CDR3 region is CASSLAAGVYNEQFF. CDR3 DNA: TGTGCCAGCAGCTTAGCGGCAGGGGTTTACAATGAGCAGTTCTTC.

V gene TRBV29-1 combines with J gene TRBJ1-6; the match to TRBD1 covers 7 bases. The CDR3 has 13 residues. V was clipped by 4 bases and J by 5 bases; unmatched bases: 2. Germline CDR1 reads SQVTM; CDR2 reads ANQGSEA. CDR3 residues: CSVGTGHNSPLHF. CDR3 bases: TGCAGCGTTGGGACAGGCCATAATTCACCCCTCCACTTT.

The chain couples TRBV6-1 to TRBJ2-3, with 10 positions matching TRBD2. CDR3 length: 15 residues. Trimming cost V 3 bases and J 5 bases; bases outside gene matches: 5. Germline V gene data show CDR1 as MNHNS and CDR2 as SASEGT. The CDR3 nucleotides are TGTGCCAGCAGTGACCCTAGCGGGAGAGGAGATACGCAGTATTTT. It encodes CASSDPSGRGDTQYF.

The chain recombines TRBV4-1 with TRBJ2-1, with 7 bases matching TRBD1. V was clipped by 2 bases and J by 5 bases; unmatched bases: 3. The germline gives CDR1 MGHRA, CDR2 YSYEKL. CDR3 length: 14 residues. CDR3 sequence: CASSQYRGHNEQFF. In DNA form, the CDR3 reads TGCGCCAGCAGCCAATACAGGGGCCACAATGAGCAGTTCTTC.

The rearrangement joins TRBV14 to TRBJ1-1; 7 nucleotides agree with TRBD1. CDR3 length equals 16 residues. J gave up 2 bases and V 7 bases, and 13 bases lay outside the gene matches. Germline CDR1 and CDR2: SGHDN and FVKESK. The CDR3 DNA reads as TGTGCCAGCAACCCGATAGGGGGCATCGTTAACACTGAAGCTTTCTTT. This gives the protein CASNPIGGIVNTEAFF.

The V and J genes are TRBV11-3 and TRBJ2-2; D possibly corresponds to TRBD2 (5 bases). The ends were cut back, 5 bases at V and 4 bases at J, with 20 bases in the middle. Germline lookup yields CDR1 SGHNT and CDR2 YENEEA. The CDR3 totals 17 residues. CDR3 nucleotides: TGTGCCAGCAGCCACATAGAGGGAGTATGGAGCACCGGGGAGCTGTTTTTT. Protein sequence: CASSHIEGVWSTGELFF.

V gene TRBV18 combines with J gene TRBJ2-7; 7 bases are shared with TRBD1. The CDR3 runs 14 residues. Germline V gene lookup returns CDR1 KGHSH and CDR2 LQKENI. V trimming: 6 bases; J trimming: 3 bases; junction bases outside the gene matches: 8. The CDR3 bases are TGTGCCAGCTCCCCCCAGACAGGGAGCTACGAGCAGTACTTC. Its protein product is CASSPQTGSYEQYF.

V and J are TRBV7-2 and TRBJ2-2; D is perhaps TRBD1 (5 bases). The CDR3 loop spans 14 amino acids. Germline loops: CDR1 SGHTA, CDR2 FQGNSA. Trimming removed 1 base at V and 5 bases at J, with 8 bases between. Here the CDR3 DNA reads TGTGCCAGCAGCTTAGGGACACAGACCGGGGAGCTGTTTTTT. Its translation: CASSLGTQTGELFF.

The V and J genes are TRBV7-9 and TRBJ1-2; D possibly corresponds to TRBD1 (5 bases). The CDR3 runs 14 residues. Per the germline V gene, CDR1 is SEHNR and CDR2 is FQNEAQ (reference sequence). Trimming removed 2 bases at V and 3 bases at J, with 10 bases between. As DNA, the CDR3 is TGTGCCAGCAGCTTACTAGACAGATACTATGGCTACACCTTC. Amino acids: CASSLLDRYYGYTF.

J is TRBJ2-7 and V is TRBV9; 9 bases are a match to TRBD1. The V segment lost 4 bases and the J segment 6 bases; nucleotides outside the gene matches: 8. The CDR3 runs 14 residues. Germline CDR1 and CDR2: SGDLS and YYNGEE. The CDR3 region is CASSTTGTGSEQYF. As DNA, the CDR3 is TGTGCCAGCAGCACCACGGGGACAGGGAGCGAGCAGTACTTC.

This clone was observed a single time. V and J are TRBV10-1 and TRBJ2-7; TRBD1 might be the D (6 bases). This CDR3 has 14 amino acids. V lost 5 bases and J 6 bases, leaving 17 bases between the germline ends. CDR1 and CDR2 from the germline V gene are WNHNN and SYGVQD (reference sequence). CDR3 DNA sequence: TGCGCCAGCAGTCCCGGAAACAGGGTAGGCGAGCAGTACTTC. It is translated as CASSPGNRVGEQYF.

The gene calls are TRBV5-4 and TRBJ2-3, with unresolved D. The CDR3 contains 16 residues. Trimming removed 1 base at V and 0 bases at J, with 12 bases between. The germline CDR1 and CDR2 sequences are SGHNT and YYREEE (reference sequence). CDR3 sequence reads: CASSLRYGVSTDTQYF. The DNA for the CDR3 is TGTGCCAGCAGCTTGAGGTACGGAGTTAGCACAGATACGCAGTATTTT.

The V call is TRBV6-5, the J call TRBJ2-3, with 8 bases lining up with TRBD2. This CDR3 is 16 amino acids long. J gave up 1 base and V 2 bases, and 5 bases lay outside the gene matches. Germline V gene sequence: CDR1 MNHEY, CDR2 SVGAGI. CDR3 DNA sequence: TGTGCCAGCAGTTACGGCGGGAGGTCTGGCACAGATACGCAGTATTTT. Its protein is CASSYGGRSGTDTQYF.